This T cell receptor (beta chain) was sequenced for a study of shared clonotypes between healthy human individuals. At the level of the study: There were three CD4 naive, three CD4 memory, two CD8 naive and one CD8 memory plates per donor. Whole-study results and caveats: Large sequencing depth failed to make sorted-subset sequencing complete, rarefaction showed.

Assay: immunoSEQ multiplex PCR; the TCRdb copy retains only in-frame clones and omits some. The sample shows over 1.5 million clones, roughly 98% of them seen only once. To note about this clone: Its antigen is unknown.

This receptor was taken from a man younger than 45 in good health. Material: naive CD4+ T cells sorted from blood. The subset was: CD45RA+ positively selected.

CDR3 in amino acids: CASSLTMKAEAFF. CDR3 DNA sequence: TGTGCCAGCAGTTTGACGATGAAGGCTGAAGCTTTCTTT. The genes are TRBV6-4 and TRBJ1-1; D is uncertain. V dropped 5 bases and J dropped 6 bases, with 13 bases sitting between them. The CDR3 sequence is 13 residues long. CDR1 and CDR2 (germline): MRHNA, SNTAGT.